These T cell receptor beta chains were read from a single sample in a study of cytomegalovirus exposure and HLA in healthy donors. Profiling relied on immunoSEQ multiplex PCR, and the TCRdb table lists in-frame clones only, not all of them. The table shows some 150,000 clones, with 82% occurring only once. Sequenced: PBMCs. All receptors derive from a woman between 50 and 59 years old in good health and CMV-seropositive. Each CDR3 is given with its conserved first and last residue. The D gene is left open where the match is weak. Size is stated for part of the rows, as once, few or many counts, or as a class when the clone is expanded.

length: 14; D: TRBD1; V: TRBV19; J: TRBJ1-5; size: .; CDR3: CASSPGQGYQPQHF; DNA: TGTGCCAGTTCACCCGGACAGGGGTATCAGCCCCAGCATTTT
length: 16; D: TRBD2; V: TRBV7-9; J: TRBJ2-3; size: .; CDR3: CASSSGLAGKTDTQYF; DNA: TGTGCCAGCAGCTCCGGACTAGCGGGGAAAACAGATACGCAGTATTTT
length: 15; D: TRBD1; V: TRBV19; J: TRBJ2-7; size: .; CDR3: CASSIAGTGNYEQYF; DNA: TGTGCCAGTAGTATCGCCGGGACAGGGAACTACGAGCAGTACTTC
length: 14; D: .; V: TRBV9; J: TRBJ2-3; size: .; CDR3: CASSAGVFRDTQYF; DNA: TGTGCCAGCAGCGCGGGGGTTTTTAGAGATACGCAGTATTTT
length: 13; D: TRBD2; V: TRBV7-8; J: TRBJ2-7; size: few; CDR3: CASSVSGGYEQYF; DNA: TGTGCCAGCAGCGTAAGCGGGGGCTACGAGCAGTACTTC
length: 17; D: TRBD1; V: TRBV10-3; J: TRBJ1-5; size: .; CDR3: CAISEFGQGSSNQPQHF; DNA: TGTGCCATCAGTGAGTTCGGACAGGGGTCTAGCAATCAGCCCCAGCATTTT
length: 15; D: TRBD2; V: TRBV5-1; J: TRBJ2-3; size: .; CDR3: CASSKGLAGSDTQYF; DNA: TGCGCCAGCAGCAAAGGACTAGCTGGTTCGGATACGCAGTATTTT
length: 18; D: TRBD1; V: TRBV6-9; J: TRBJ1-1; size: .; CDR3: CASSYLRPRQGLNTEAFF; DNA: TGTGCCAGCAGTTATTTACGGCCGCGACAGGGGTTGAACACTGAAGCTTTCTTT
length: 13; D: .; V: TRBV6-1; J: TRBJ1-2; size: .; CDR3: CASSEVQRGGYTF; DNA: TGTGCCAGCAGTGAAGTACAACGGGGTGGCTACACCTTC
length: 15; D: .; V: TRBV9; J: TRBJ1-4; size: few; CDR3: CASSPGSSNNEKLFF; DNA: TGTGCCAGCAGCCCGGGGAGCAGTAATAATGAAAAACTGTTTTTT
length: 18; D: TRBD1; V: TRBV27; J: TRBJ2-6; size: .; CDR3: CASSLYGTAVTGANVLTF; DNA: TGTGCCAGCAGTTTATATGGGACAGCCGTGACTGGGGCCAACGTCCTGACTTTC
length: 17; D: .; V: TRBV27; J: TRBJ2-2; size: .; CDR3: CASSLYGTNENTGELFF; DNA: TGTGCCAGCAGTTTATACGGGACAAACGAGAACACCGGGGAGCTGTTTTTT
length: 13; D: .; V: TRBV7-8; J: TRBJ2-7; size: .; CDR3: CASSIRGSYEQYF; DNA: TGTGCCAGCAGCATCAGGGGTTCCTACGAGCAGTACTTC
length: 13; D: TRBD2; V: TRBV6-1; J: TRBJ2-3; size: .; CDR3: CASIVTSGGTQYF; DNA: TGTGCCAGCATCGTAACTAGCGGGGGGACGCAGTATTTT
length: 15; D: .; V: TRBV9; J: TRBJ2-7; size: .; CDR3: CASSVGPVAAYEQYF; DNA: TGTGCCAGCAGCGTAGGGCCGGTAGCAGCCTACGAGCAGTACTTC
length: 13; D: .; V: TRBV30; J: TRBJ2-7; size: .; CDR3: CAWSSPSGYEQYF; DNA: TGTGCCTGGAGTTCCCCCTCGGGCTACGAGCAGTACTTC
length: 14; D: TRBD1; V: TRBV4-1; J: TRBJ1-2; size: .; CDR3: CASSQQDRDYGYTF; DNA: TGCGCCAGCAGCCAACAGGACAGGGACTATGGCTACACCTTC
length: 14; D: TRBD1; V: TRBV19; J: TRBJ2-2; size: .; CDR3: CASSPGQGTGELFF; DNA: TGTGCCAGTAGTCCTGGACAGGGGACCGGGGAGCTGTTTTTT
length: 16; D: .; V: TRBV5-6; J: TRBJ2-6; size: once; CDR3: CASSLGWLSGANVLTF; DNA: TGTGCCAGCAGCTTGGGATGGCTCTCTGGGGCCAACGTCCTGACTTTC
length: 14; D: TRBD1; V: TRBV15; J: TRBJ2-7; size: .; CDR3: CATSRGQGTDEQYF; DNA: TGTGCCACCAGCAGGGGACAGGGGACGGACGAGCAGTACTTC
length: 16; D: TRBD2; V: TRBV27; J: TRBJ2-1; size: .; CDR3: CASSRRLAGGKNEQFF; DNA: TGTGCCAGCAGTCGCCGACTAGCGGGGGGGAAGAATGAGCAGTTCTTC
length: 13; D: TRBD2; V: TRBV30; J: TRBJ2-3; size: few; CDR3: CAWSVRGGDTQYF; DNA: TGTGCCTGGAGTGTGAGGGGAGGGGATACGCAGTATTTT
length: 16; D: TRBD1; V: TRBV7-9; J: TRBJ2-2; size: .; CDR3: CASSFGTGGNTGELFF; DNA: TGTGCCAGCAGCTTCGGGACAGGAGGGAACACCGGGGAGCTGTTTTTT
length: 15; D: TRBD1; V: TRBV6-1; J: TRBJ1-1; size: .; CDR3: CASSVPGTGGTEAFF; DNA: TGTGCCAGCAGTGTACCAGGGACAGGGGGCACTGAAGCTTTCTTT
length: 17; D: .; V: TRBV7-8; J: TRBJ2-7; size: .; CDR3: CASSLSSSRALSYEQYF; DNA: TGTGCCAGCAGCTTATCGTCCTCGAGGGCTTTGTCCTACGAGCAGTACTTC
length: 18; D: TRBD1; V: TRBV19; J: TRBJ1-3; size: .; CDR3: CASSISGQVLLSGNTIYF; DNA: TGTGCCAGTAGTATCTCGGGACAGGTCCTACTCTCTGGAAACACCATATATTTT
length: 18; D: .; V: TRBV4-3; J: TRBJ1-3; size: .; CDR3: CASSQDLRTQPSGNTIYF; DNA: TGCGCCAGCAGCCAAGATTTACGGACTCAGCCCTCTGGAAACACCATATATTTT
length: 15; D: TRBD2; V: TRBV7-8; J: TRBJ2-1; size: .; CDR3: CASRSRLAGGGEQFF; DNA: TGTGCCAGCAGATCTCGACTAGCGGGGGGAGGTGAGCAGTTCTTC
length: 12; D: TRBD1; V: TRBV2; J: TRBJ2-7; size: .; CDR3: CASGQGAYEQYF; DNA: TGTGCCAGCGGACAGGGGGCCTACGAGCAGTACTTC
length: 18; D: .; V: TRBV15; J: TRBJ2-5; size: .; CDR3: CATSRDGLSGLFSETQYF; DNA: TGTGCCACCAGCAGAGATGGGTTGTCAGGTTTATTCTCGGAGACCCAGTACTTC
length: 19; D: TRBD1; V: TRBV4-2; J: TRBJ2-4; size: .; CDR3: CASSRGGQDDLLAKNIQYF; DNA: TGTGCCAGCAGCCGAGGGGGACAGGATGATCTCCTAGCCAAAAACATTCAGTACTTC